The rows below give T cell receptor beta chains drawn from one sample of a study of blood T cell repertoires in COVID-19. Repertoires were generated with immunoSEQ multiplex PCR, while TCRdb's copy carries only in-frame clones and drops some. The sample carries 200,000 to 300,000 clones, more than 85% recorded once. What was sequenced was peripheral blood. The receptors were gathered from a person between 18 and 35 years old with COVID-19, enrolled during active disease. Both conserved end residues are part of each CDR3. D genes are given only for firm matches. Not all rows give a size; the values are once, few, many and, for expanded clones, a class.

TGTGCCAGCAGCCAAGAGGGAGGGCAGTATCAGCCCCAGCATTTT CASSQEGGQYQPQHF NA 15 TRBJ1-5 NA TRBV2
TGTGCCAGCAGTGAAGCCACAAGCGCTTATAGCAATCAGCCCCAGCATTTT CASSEATSAYSNQPQHF NA 17 TRBJ1-5 once TRBV6-1
TGTGCCAGCAGCACATCTTCGACAGGGGGCACCGAAGCTTTCTTT CASSTSSTGGTEAFF TRBD1 15 TRBJ1-1 NA TRBV28
TGTGCCAGCGAATCCTCCGGGGCGGGAGTAACAGATACGCAGTATTTT CASESSGAGVTDTQYF TRBD2 16 TRBJ2-3 NA TRBV11-2
TGTGCCACCGGTCTAACCCCCGCTTTCTTT CATGLTPAFF NA 10 TRBJ1-1 NA TRBV27
TGTGCCAGCAGCCCCAGGCGTATTTCTAGCACAGATACGCAGTATTTT CASSPRRISSTDTQYF NA 16 TRBJ2-3 NA TRBV14
TGTGCCACCATCTGGACAGAAAAGTATGGCTACACCTTC CATIWTEKYGYTF NA 13 TRBJ1-2 NA TRBV24-1
TGTGCCAGTAGTATAGGCGGGTCGATCTACGAGCAGTACTTC CASSIGGSIYEQYF NA 14 TRBJ2-7 NA TRBV19
TGTGCCAGCTTGGGACAGGGACATTATGGCTACACCTTC CASLGQGHYGYTF TRBD1 13 TRBJ1-2 NA TRBV2
TGTGCCAGCAGCTTAAGGGCTAGCGGGAGTGGTTACGAGCAGTACTTC CASSLRASGSGYEQYF TRBD2 16 TRBJ2-7 NA TRBV11-2
TGTGCCAGCGAAGCCTCTGGGGCCAACGTCCTGACTTTC CASEASGANVLTF NA 13 TRBJ2-6 once TRBV2
TGCAGCGTTGTGGAGCGGGGGGGTTACAATGAGCAGTTCTTC CSVVERGGYNEQFF TRBD2 14 TRBJ2-1 NA TRBV29-1
TGTGCTAGTGGCAGCGGGATCCCAGATACGCAGTATTTT CASGSGIPDTQYF TRBD2 13 TRBJ2-3 NA TRBV12-5
TGTGCCAGCAGCCGGGCAGATACGCAGTATTTT CASSRADTQYF NA 11 TRBJ2-3 NA TRBV7-9
TGTGCCAGCTGGGGCGGGAGCACGAACACCGGGGAGCTGTTTTTT CASWGGSTNTGELFF TRBD2 15 TRBJ2-2 NA TRBV6-5
TGTGCCAGCTCACCAATGGGACAGGGCAGCTACAATGAGCAGTTCTTC CASSPMGQGSYNEQFF TRBD1 16 TRBJ2-1 NA TRBV18
TGTGCCAGCAGTGAAGGTAACAGTGAAAAACTGTTTTTT CASSEGNSEKLFF NA 13 TRBJ1-4 NA TRBV6-1
TGTGCCAGCAGTGAATATTTGCGGGTAGGCACAGATACGCAGTATTTT CASSEYLRVGTDTQYF NA 16 TRBJ2-3 NA TRBV25-1
TGTGCCAGCAGTATGACAGGGAGCACTGAAGCTTTCTTT CASSMTGSTEAFF TRBD1 13 TRBJ1-1 NA TRBV6-5
TGTGCCAGCAGCCCCCCCCGTGCCTACAATGAGCAGTTCTTC CASSPPRAYNEQFF NA 14 TRBJ2-1 NA TRBV7-9
TGTGCCAGCAGCTTACAGGGTAGGTCCTACGAGCAGTACTTC CASSLQGRSYEQYF NA 14 TRBJ2-7 NA TRBV7-9
TGTGCCAGCAGCCAGACTAGCGGGAGCACAGATACGCAGTATTTT CASSQTSGSTDTQYF TRBD2 15 TRBJ2-3 NA TRBV11-1
TGTGCCGTGAACCGGGACAGCTACAATGAGCAGTTCTTC CAVNRDSYNEQFF TRBD1 13 TRBJ2-1 NA TRBV10-3
TGTGCCATCAGTGAGGGGACAGGGGGAAAAAGTGGCTACACCTTC CAISEGTGGKSGYTF TRBD1 15 TRBJ1-2 once TRBV10-3